This TCR beta chain was sequenced in a study of T cell responses to AZD1222 COVID-19 vaccine. Study-wide context: Pooled in the analysis were second doses at about 4 or about 12 weeks.

A remark on this clone: Its specificity is unknown.

Germline V lookup: CDR1 MNHEY, CDR2 SMNVEV (reference sequence). V lost 5 bases and J lost 6; bases outside the gene matches: 6. CDR3 length equals 14 residues. Profiling relied on immunoSEQ multiplex PCR, and the TCRdb table lists in-frame clones only, not all of them. The sample holds 95,000 to 130,000 clones, roughly 90% seen once. Study-level findings and limits: The study identified only five to seven AZD1222 recipients as seropositive at baseline. Donors were chiefly white British, with a greater number of females, and clonal diversity was perhaps underestimated. Targets within unmutated variant regions were reportedly found for nearly half of spike-specific TCRs.

Here the sequenced sample was peripheral blood, taken on day 0 of AZD1222 vaccination. The TCR was taken from an adult in good health. V is TRBV27 and J is TRBJ2-7, with TRBD1 identical over 11 bases. CDR3 DNA sequence: TGTGCCAGCAGTATGGGACAGGGGGTAGGCGAGCAGTACTTC. This gives the protein CASSMGQGVGEQYF.